The rows below give T cell receptor beta chains drawn from one sample of a study of graft-versus-host responses after intestinal transplantation. Their specific antigens are unknown. TCRdb keeps only in-frame clones here, not all; method: immunoSEQ multiplex PCR. The data show tens of thousands of clones, around 96% seen once. Here the sequenced sample was unstimulated CD8+ T cells sorted from spleen or lymph node cells, taken before intestinal transplant. Receptor source: a human donor who received an intestinal transplant. Each CDR3 is given with its conserved first and last residue. A D gene is named only where the DNA matches it firmly. Size tells how often a clone was seen (once, few, many) or the class of an expanded clone, and some rows leave it out.

abundance,v_gene,j_gene,d_gene,CDR3nt,CDR3aa
.,TRBV29-1,TRBJ2-2,.,TGCAGCGTTATAGCTAGCCAGAAGAACACCGGGGAGCTGTTTTTT,CSVIASQKNTGELFF
.,TRBV12-5,TRBJ1-6,.,TGTGCTAGTGGTTTGGTAATAGCGGGGGAAAATTCACCCCTCCACTTT,CASGLVIAGENSPLHF
once,TRBV10-2,TRBJ2-3,.,TGCGCCAGCAGTGAGGGTAGCACAGATACGCAGTATTTT,CASSEGSTDTQYF
.,TRBV5-1,TRBJ2-7,.,TGCGCCAGCAGCCCGTCCGGAACGGCCTACGAGCAGTACTTC,CASSPSGTAYEQYF
.,TRBV5-4,TRBJ2-3,TRBD2,TGTGCCAGCAGCTTAGCGGGAGGGACTTTATCAGATACGCAGTATTTT,CASSLAGGTLSDTQYF
once,TRBV4-1,TRBJ2-7,TRBD1,TGCGCCAGCAGCGACGGACGATGGACAGGGGGCAGGTACGAGCAGTACTTC,CASSDGRWTGGRYEQYF
.,TRBV6-1,TRBJ2-5,.,TGTGCCAGCAGTGAGAGCCGTACGTACCAAGAGACCCAGTACTTC,CASSESRTYQETQYF
.,TRBV9,TRBJ1-1,TRBD1,TGTGCCAGCAGCATGGGGAGTGGGACAGGGGTCATGAACACTGAAGCTTTCTTT,CASSMGSGTGVMNTEAFF
.,TRBV13,TRBJ2-5,.,TGTGCCAGCAGCCACCGGGCCAGGGAAGAGACCCAGTACTTC,CASSHRAREETQYF
.,TRBV10-3,TRBJ2-1,.,TGTGCCATCAGTGAGTCGCTAGAAACCTTATACAATGAGCAGTTCTTC,CAISESLETLYNEQFF
.,TRBV5-6,TRBJ2-5,.,TGTGCCAGCAGCTTGGGCAGGCAAGAGACCCAGTACTTC,CASSLGRQETQYF
.,TRBV19,TRBJ2-1,.,TGTGCCAGTCAAGACTACAATGAGCAGTTCTTC,CASQDYNEQFF
.,TRBV21-1,TRBJ1-5,.,TGTGCCAGCAGCAAAGACGCAGGGGGCAGGAGCAATCAGCCCCAGCATTTT,CASSKDAGGRSNQPQHF
.,TRBV27,TRBJ2-4,.,TGTGCCAGCAGTTTGGTGCGGGACCGCGCCAAAAACATTCAGTACTTC,CASSLVRDRAKNIQYF
.,TRBV28,TRBJ2-7,TRBD2,TGTGCCAGCAGTTTACTAGCGGGAGGGCCCTACGAGCAGTACTTC,CASSLLAGGPYEQYF
.,TRBV7-9,TRBJ1-2,.,TGTGCCAGCAGCTTAGAGGTAGTTTTGTATGGCTACACCTTC,CASSLEVVLYGYTF
.,TRBV7-6,TRBJ1-1,.,TGTGCCAGCAGCTTAGCGCCGCCTCAAGGGCCTAACACTGAAGCTTTCTTT,CASSLAPPQGPNTEAFF
few,TRBV10-1,TRBJ1-5,.,TGCGCCAGCAGTGAAGGGTATCAGCCCCAGCATTTT,CASSEGYQPQHF
.,TRBV27,TRBJ2-7,.,TGTGCCAGCAGTTCTACACCCTACGAGCAGTACTTC,CASSSTPYEQYF
.,TRBV27,TRBJ2-1,.,TGTGCCAGCAGTTTTAGCGATGAGGGCTACAATGAGCAGTTCTTC,CASSFSDEGYNEQFF
.,TRBV5-6,TRBJ2-1,.,TGTGCCAGCAGCCTAATCCTCAATGAGCAGTTCTTC,CASSLILNEQFF
once,TRBV5-1,TRBJ2-5,TRBD2,TGCGCCAGCAGCTCGGGGGGTCAGATGATCCAAGAGACCCAGTACTTC,CASSSGGQMIQETQYF
.,TRBV29-1,TRBJ2-1,.,TGCAGCCCGAGGGGGAAACTCGACGGGCTCTACAATGAGCAGTTCTTC,CSPRGKLDGLYNEQFF
.,TRBV13,TRBJ2-7,.,TGTGCCAGCAGCTTAAGGGTGTTGCGGCGGTACGAGCAGTACTTC,CASSLRVLRRYEQYF
once,TRBV29-1,TRBJ2-3,TRBD1,TGCAGCGTTGTAGGAGAGGGACAGATGAACACAGATACGCAGTATTTT,CSVVGEGQMNTDTQYF
.,TRBV29-1,TRBJ2-1,TRBD2,TGCAGCGTTGACGGGACTAGCGGGAGGGCATTTGAGCAGTTCTTC,CSVDGTSGRAFEQFF
.,TRBV29-1,TRBJ1-1,.,TGCAGCGTATCCGGGACATCTATGAACACTGAAGCTTTCTTT,CSVSGTSMNTEAFF
.,TRBV7-8,TRBJ2-7,TRBD1,TGTGCCAGCAGCTTAGTACAGGGGGCGCAGGACGAGCAGTACTTC,CASSLVQGAQDEQYF
.,TRBV13,TRBJ2-3,.,TGTGCCAGCAGCTCTCGACAGGACAGAGCCGATACGCAGTATTTT,CASSSRQDRADTQYF
.,TRBV13,TRBJ2-7,.,TGTGCCAGCAGGGCCGTACAGGGCTACGAGCAGTACTTC,CASRAVQGYEQYF
.,TRBV9,TRBJ2-1,TRBD1,TGTGCCAGCAGCGGGGACAGGGAAATCCCCAATGAGCAGTTCTTC,CASSGDREIPNEQFF
.,TRBV5-1,TRBJ2-2,.,TGCGCCAGCAGCTCTAGCGTGACCGGGGAGCTGTTTTTT,CASSSSVTGELFF
.,TRBV11-2,TRBJ2-4,.,TGTGCCAGCAGCTTAGAGCTCGGGGGAACCAAAAACATTCAGTACTTC,CASSLELGGTKNIQYF
.,TRBV30,TRBJ2-1,TRBD2,TGTGCCTGGAGCCTCAAGCGGGAGGGCTACAATGAGCAGTTCTTC,CAWSLKREGYNEQFF
.,TRBV5-6,TRBJ2-7,TRBD2,TGTGCCAGCAGCTTAAGGGGACTAGCGGCCTCCTACGAGCAGTACTTC,CASSLRGLAASYEQYF
.,TRBV4-2,TRBJ2-7,TRBD2,TGTGCCAGCAGCCAAGATTTATCGGTGAAGGGAGGGTACGAGCAGTACTTC,CASSQDLSVKGGYEQYF
.,TRBV6-1,TRBJ2-6,.,TGTGCCAGCAGTGAGTCCGGCTCTGGGGCCAACGTCCTGACTTTC,CASSESGSGANVLTF
.,TRBV27,TRBJ2-7,TRBD2,TGTGCCAGCAGTCTAGGGGTTAGCGGGAGTATCAACGAGCAGTACTTC,CASSLGVSGSINEQYF
.,TRBV19,TRBJ2-1,TRBD2,TGTGCCAGTAGTATTCGACCGGGAGGATACAATGAGCAGTTCTTC,CASSIRPGGYNEQFF
.,TRBV29-1,TRBJ1-2,TRBD1,TGCAGCGTTGAAGCGCCGGGACAGACCAACTATGGCTACACCTTC,CSVEAPGQTNYGYTF
few,TRBV7-9,TRBJ2-1,TRBD1,TGTGCCAGCAGCCCCAGCGACAGGGGGCTGTACAATGAGCAGTTCTTC,CASSPSDRGLYNEQFF
.,TRBV28,TRBJ1-1,TRBD1,TGTGCCAGCAGTTTCGTCTTAGGACAGGGACGAACCACTGAAGCTTTCTTT,CASSFVLGQGRTTEAFF
.,TRBV25-1,TRBJ2-7,.,TGTGCCAGCAGTGATAAAGTGGGGGTGGGGGACTACGAGCAGTACTTC,CASSDKVGVGDYEQYF
once,TRBV5-1,TRBJ2-2,TRBD2,TGCGCCAGCAGCCTCGAGGCTAGCGGGAGTGGGAACACCGGGGAGCTGTTTTTT,CASSLEASGSGNTGELFF
.,TRBV7-2,TRBJ2-1,.,TGTGCCAGCAGCTTAGTGGGGGGTAGCTCCTACAATGAGCAGTTCTTC,CASSLVGGSSYNEQFF